The present T cell receptor beta chain was sequenced within a study of CD8+ T cells in alopecia areata. Study-wide findings and caveats: Alopecia totalis/universalis scalp especially showed more expanded CD8+ clones than normal scalp. Possibly because of HLA-related factors, TCR sharing was less clear across patients than in mice. Scalp samples also yield sequences of resident alphabeta T cells from normal skin.

The CDR3 spans 18 residues. Trimming took off 0 bases at V and 1 base at J, with 17 bases between the two ends. Germline V gene lookup returns CDR1 ENHRY and CDR2 SYGVKD. RNA extraction was followed by reverse transcription into cDNA, which acted as the sequencing template. The assay was immunoSEQ multiplex PCR, and TCRdb's table has in-frame clones only and misses some. The sample shows 200,000 to 250,000 clones, roughly 50% of them seen only once. This clone was counted between two and nine times. The target antigen is unknown. The sequenced material came from CD8+ T cells sorted from blood. The chain employs TRBV10-3 and TRBJ2-3, with D tentatively TRBD1 or TRBD2 (5 bases each). This TCR was recovered from a human donor in good health. CDR3 loop: CAISESTGGHRGTDTQYF. The CDR3 DNA is TGTGCCATCAGTGAGTCGACTGGAGGACACCGCGGCACAGATACGCAGTATTTT.